This T cell receptor (beta chain) stems from a study of shared T cell receptors in the human thymus (dated by TCRdb to about 2021). Regarding the study in general: The study investigated the way shared, self-reactive T-cell receptor alpha chains are produced in the human thymus.

The method behind the library was the immunoSEQ multiplex PCR assay. The table comes from immuneACCESS by way of TCRdb, which keeps in-frame sequences with V and J called. Part of the clones is missing from these tables; in studies checked, under half for an unresolved V gene and the rest for unknown reasons. The sample contains some 760,000 clones, roughly 88% of them found a single time. 0.0095% to 0.011% of the sample lies in the top ten. The CDR3 goes from the cysteine to the phenylalanine over 17 residues. This entry keeps only the CDR3 DNA: 51 bases, framed from base 1. CDR1 and CDR2 are read off the germline V gene as SGHNT and YENEEA. The germline ends are 22 bases apart after V is trimmed by 2 bases and J by 8 bases. A word on this clone: The antigen this receptor binds is unknown. No qualities accompany the bases; no much larger clone lies one base away.

These data are also associated with another study on human thymus T cells. As the second paper documents: In Finland, the donors were immunologically healthy infants who were having open corrective cardiac surgery for congenital heart defects. The thymus tissue came from surgical resects taken out during corrective cardiac surgery. Biased V and J gene segment usage appeared to be present in both thymic and peripheral blood repertoires. The related research found that thymic TCR repertoires overlapped highly between unrelated individuals. TCR alpha and beta repertoires from seven to nine infant thymus samples and four related peripheral blood samples were characterized in the study. Donor ages ranged from about 6 to 244 days, and the cohort comprised about 6 male and a couple of female infants. Thymocytes were freed from the tissue by mechanical means and kept at -70 degrees C as pellets of roughly 8.5-30 million cells. A QIAsymphony instrument was used to extract genomic DNA from frozen cell pellets. The immunoSEQ multiplex PCR assay was used to amplify the TCRB and TCRAD loci from a standardized quantity of quality-controlled genomic DNA. The amplicons spanned the V(D)J region and were long enough to cover the CDR3 and allow V and J genes to be identified. The commercial immunoSEQ service was used to sequence amplicons on an Illumina platform. Primer bias and sequencing errors were corrected as previously described, and TCRAD and TCRB were defined on the basis of the IMGT database. Analysis of the repertoires was done with immunoSEQ Analyzer 3.0 and VDJTools and included basic statistics, V/J segment usage, diversity estimates, rarefaction and pairwise overlap. Chao1, ChaoE, Efron-Thisted, Shannon and inverse Simpson indices were used to estimate diversity, which was also estimated on datasets down-sampled to the smallest sample. Repertoire overlap used strict matching of CDR3 nucleotide sequence, V gene and J gene, with Jaccard-based multidimensional scaling clustering. On average, approximately 800,000 unique TCRB clonotypes were obtained from thymus samples, compared with 70,000 to 90,000 from blood samples.

The sequence links TRBV11-3 to TRBJ2-1; the D segment could be TRBD2, given 5 matching bases. Sequences were obtained from thymocytes. The sequence was collected from a girl in the first two years of life with a congenital heart defect. Donor details come from another sample of the same person, matched by shared clones. The DNA is TGTGCCAGCAGCTTAAGGCCCCATAACTCTGAGGGCGATGAGCAGTTCTTC. It is translated as CASSLRPHNSEGDEQFF.